This T cell receptor (beta chain) stems from a study of radiotherapy plus CTLA-4 blockade in lung cancer. Study results and limitations: TCR clones originating in tumors grew in number in blood after radiotherapy plus ipilimumab.

About this clone: Its antigen is as yet unknown.

Only in-frame clones appear in the TCRdb table, and some are missing; sequencing was by immunoSEQ multiplex PCR. The sample shows fewer than 45,000 clones, 85% of them seen only once. Focal radiation plus CTLA-4 blockade with ipilimumab was given to patients with chemo-refractory metastatic non-small-cell lung cancer. In germline, CDR1 is SNHLY, CDR2 FYNNEI. The CDR3 length is 15 residues. V was trimmed by 2 bases and J by 0 bases, leaving 10 bases between them. The starting material was peripheral blood, obtained from a patient treated with radiotherapy plus ipilimumab. The receptor was derived from a human donor with non-small cell lung cancer who had stable disease on radiotherapy plus ipilimumab. V gene TRBV2 combines with J gene TRBJ1-2, with D unclear. CDR3 DNA sequence: TGTGCCAGCAGTGAAAGGCGGCAGACTAACTATGGCTACACCTTC. Its protein product is CASSERRQTNYGYTF.